This T cell receptor beta chain derives from a study of blood T cell repertoires in COVID-19. About the study: Samples came from the United States, Italy and Spain, spanning acute and convalescent COVID-19.

The authors' processing: Amplification with reference gene primers provided the estimates of nucleated cell counts. Clones were read by immunoSEQ multiplex PCR, and TCRdb kept only the in-frame ones, dropping some. D and trimming come from the DNA, and the V and J calls and clone size come from that table. The sample lists around 94,000 clones; around 73% were seen once. The length of the CDR3 is 14 residues. J lost 2 bases, V lost 5 bases, and 4 bases had no gene match. Germline CDR1 reads KGHSH; CDR2 reads LQKENI. The source material was peripheral blood. This sequence originates from a man aged 60-69 years with active or convalescent COVID-19. This chain links TRBV18 with TRBJ1-1; 8 positions match TRBD1. CDR3 in DNA: TGTGCCAGCTCAGCGACAGGGGTAAACACTGAAGCTTTCTTT. Residues: CASSATGVNTEAFF. Full variable domain (missing parts from reference TRBV18 and TRBJ1-1): NAGVMQNPRHLVRRRGQEARLRCSPMKGHSHVYWYRQLPEEGLKFMVYLQKENIIDESGMPKERFSAEFPKEGPSILRIQQVVRGDSAAYFCASSATGVNTEAFFGQGTRLTVV.